What follows is one T cell receptor (beta chain) and its context. The antigen is unknown. The sample is drawn from a study of lymphopenia after photon versus proton radiotherapy. General study points: Proton therapy kept repertoires fairly stable, unlike photons, which gained effector/memory cells. Only patients who died were analyzed for survival; proton advantage is unproven. After lymphocyte nadir, photon-treated repertoires showed oligoclonal expansion, especially CD8+ Temra.

The CDR3 is 14 amino acids. V lost 3 bases, J lost 6 bases, and 3 bases stayed unmatched. CDR1 and CDR2 from the germline V gene are SNHLY and FYNNEI. Repertoires were generated with immunoSEQ multiplex PCR, while TCRdb's copy carries only in-frame clones and drops some. The repertoire holds about 160,000 clones, with 88% as singletons. This specimen consisted of peripheral blood, obtained from a patient treated with photon-based radiotherapy. The receptor's source is a man in his forties or fifties with gastric cancer. The chain is built from TRBV2 and TRBJ2-7; 12 positions match TRBD2. For the CDR3, the DNA is TGTGCCAGCAGTGAGACTAGCGGGAGAGGCGAGCAGTACTTC. It yields the protein CASSETSGRGEQYF. Filled out from reference TRBV2 and TRBJ2-7, the complete variable domain reads EPEVTQTPSHQVTQMGQEVILRCVPISNHLYFYWYRQILGQKVEFLVSFYNNEISEKSEIFDDQFSVERPDGSNFTLKIRSTKLEDSAMYFCASSETSGRGEQYFGPGTRLTVT.